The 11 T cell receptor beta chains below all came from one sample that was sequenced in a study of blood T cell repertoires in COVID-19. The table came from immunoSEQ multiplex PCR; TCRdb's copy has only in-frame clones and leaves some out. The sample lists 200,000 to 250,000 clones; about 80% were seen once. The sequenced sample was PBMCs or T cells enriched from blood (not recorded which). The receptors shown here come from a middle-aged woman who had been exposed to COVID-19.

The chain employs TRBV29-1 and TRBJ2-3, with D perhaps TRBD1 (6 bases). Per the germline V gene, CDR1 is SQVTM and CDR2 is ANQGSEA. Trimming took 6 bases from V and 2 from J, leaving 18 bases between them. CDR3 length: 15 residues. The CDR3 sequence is CSVTPGDKYTDTQYF. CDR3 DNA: TGCAGCGTCACCCCCGGGGACAAGTACACAGATACGCAGTATTTT.

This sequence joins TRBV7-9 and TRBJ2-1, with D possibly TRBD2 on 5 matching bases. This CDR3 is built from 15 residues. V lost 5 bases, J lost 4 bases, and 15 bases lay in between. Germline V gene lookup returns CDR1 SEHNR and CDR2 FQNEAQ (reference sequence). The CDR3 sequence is CASSRGPGRYNEQFF. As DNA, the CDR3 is TGTGCCAGCAGCCGAGGGCCAGGTAGATACAATGAGCAGTTCTTC. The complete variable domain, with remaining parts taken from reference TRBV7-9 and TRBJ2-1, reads DTGVSQNPRHKITKRGQNVTFRCDPISEHNRLYWYRQTLGQGPEFLTYFQNEAQLEKSRLLSDRFSAERPKGSFSTLEIQRTEQGDSAMYLCASSRGPGRYNEQFFGPGTRLTVL.

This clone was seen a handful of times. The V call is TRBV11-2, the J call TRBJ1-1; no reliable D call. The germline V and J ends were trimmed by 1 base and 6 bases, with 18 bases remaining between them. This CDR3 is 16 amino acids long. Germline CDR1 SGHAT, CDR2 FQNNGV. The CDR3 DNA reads TGTGCCAGCAGCTTAGGTCCCGACCCAGGAATATCTGAAGCTTTCTTT. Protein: CASSLGPDPGISEAFF.

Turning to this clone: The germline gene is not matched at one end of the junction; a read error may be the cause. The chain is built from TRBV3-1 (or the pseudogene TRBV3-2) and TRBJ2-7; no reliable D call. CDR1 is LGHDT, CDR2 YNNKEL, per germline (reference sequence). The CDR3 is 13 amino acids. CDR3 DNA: TGTGCCAGCAGCGAAGACATCTCCTACGAGCAGTACTTC. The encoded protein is CASSEDISYEQYF.

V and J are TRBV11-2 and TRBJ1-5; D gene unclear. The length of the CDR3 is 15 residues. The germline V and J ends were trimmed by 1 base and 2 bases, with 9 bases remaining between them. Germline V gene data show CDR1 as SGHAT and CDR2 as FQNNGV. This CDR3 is CASSLGVGGNQPQHF. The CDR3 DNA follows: TGTGCCAGCAGCTTAGGTGTGGGAGGCAATCAGCCCCAGCATTTT.

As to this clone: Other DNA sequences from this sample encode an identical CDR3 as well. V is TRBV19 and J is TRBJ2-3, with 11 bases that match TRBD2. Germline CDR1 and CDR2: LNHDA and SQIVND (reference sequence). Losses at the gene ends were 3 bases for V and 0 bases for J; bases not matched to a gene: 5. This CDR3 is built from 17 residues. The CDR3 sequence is CASSILAGGLSTDTQYF. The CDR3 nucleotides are TGTGCCAGTAGTATTTTAGCGGGGGGGCTTAGCACAGATACGCAGTATTTT.

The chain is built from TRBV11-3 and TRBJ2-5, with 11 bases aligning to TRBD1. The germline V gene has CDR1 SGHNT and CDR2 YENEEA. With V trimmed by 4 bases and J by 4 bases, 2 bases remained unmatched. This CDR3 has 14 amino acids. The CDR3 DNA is TGTGCCAGCAGCTCGGGGACAGGGGGAGAGACCCAGTACTTC. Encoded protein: CASSSGTGGETQYF.

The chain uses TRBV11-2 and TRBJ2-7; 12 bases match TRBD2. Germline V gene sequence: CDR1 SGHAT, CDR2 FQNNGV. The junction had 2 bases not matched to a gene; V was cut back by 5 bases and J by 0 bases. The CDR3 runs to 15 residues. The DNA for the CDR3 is TGTGCCAGCAGCCTACTAGCGGGGGGCTCCTACGAGCAGTACTTC. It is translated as CASSLLAGGSYEQYF.

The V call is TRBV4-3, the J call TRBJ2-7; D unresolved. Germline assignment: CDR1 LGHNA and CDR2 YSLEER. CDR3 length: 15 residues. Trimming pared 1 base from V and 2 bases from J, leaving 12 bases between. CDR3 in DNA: TGCGCCAGCAGCCAAGCCCGACTCAACACCTACGAGCAGTACTTC. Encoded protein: CASSQARLNTYEQYF.

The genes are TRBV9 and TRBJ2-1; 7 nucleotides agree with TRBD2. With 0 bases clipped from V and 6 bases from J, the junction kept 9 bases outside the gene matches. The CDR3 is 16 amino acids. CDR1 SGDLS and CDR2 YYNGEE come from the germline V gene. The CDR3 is CASSVDTGGQLNEQFF. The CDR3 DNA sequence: TGTGCCAGCAGCGTAGATACGGGGGGTCAACTCAATGAGCAGTTCTTC. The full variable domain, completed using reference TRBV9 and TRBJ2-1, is DSGVTQTPKHLITATGQRVTLRCSPRSGDLSVYWYQQSLDQGLQFLIQYYNGEERAKGNILERFSAQQFPDLHSELNLSSLELGDSALYFCASSVDTGGQLNEQFFGPGTRLTVL.

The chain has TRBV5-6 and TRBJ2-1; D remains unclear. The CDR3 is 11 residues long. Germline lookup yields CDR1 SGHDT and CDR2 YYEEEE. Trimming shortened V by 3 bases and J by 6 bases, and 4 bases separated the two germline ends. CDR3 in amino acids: CASSWANEQFF. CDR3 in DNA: TGTGCCAGCAGCTGGGCCAATGAGCAGTTCTTC.